This T cell receptor beta chain comes out of a study of blood T cells in healthy people across ages (dated by TCRdb to between 2015 and 2016). Study-level background: In model experiments, template switching captured roughly one uniquely barcoded TCR beta cDNA molecule for every two T cells. Using deep sequencing normalized with unique cDNA molecular identifiers, the study measured how TCR beta repertoire diversity changes with age. The donors were split into four age groups: young (average 16 years), middle-aged (around 40), aged (roughly 68) and long-lived (roughly 86). To avoid experimental bias, donors of different ages were distributed randomly across sequencing lanes. The study analyzed two additional independent replicas of 1 million unique cDNA reads from the same blood draw for two donors, one aged 18 to 30 and one aged 80 or older. Study-level results and caveats: There was a strong correlation between observed TCR beta diversity and the percentage of naive T cells measured by flow cytometry. The long-lived group showed more naive CD4+ T cells, fewer expanded clones and increased TCR diversity than the aged group, suggesting age selection. Estimates of total diversity based on one million sequenced T cells were considered lower bounds and underestimates. The CMV infection status of donors was not known, potentially confounding age-related changes in expanded clonotypes. As age increased, observed TCR beta diversity per million T cells dropped in a roughly linear way, and a significant reduction was already evident by age 40. Because profiling used bulk unsorted PBMCs, naive and antigen-experienced compartments could not be compared conclusively.

The protocol used for the library was 5' RACE. The run used an Illumina HiSeq 2500. The second PCR ran for about 6 to 11 cycles and used a J-beta primer mix along with a sample-barcoded 5' primer. Each TCR beta cDNA molecule received a unique molecular identifier from a template-switch 5' adaptor carrying 12 random nucleotides. Each sample yielded at least 2.5 million CDR3-containing paired-end reads. The Mint cDNA synthesis kit, primed by a TRBC-specific oligonucleotide, was used to synthesize first-strand cDNA from all RNA. Following uracil-DNA glycosylase treatment, all cDNA underwent a first 18-cycle PCR with the universal primers M1SS and BC2_uni_R. The authors' analysis ran thus. For normalization, 1 million high-quality reads were randomly selected from each sample, with every read carrying a distinct molecular identifier. Instead of being binned into consensus sequences, reads with shared molecular identifiers were discarded. MiTCR, with a Q25 quality threshold and the strictest error-elimination algorithm, was used for CDR3 identification, clonotype clustering and error correction. Lower-bound total TCR beta diversity was estimated with a nonparametric unseen species model using Euler transformation. The public sequencing data were trimmed at Q25 with fastp and processed into clonotypes with MiXCR by TCRdb, which kept only in-frame beta chains. Here each entry gathers all rows of one CDR3 protein and keeps the most common genes and DNA. TCRdb, not the original authors, processed these V and J calls. This sample lists under 800,000 distinct CDR3 sequences; roughly two fifths were detected once. 20% of the sample rests with the top ten.

A word on this clonotype: Its antigen is unknown. No base quality values were provided; no much bigger clone lies one nucleotide off.

The roughly 37 donors, aged about 6 to 100 years, were systemically healthy Caucasian individuals from Russia. Ten milliliters of peripheral blood were drawn from each donor into EDTA-treated Vacutainer tubes. Ficoll-Paque density-gradient centrifugation was used to isolate PBMCs, with at least 6 million per sample. Trizol reagent was used to extract total RNA from the PBMCs, yielding at least 6 micrograms per sample. The percentages of naive CD45RAhigh/CD27high T cells were determined by flow cytometry on a PBMC aliquot from every donor. The sequence was obtained from a woman aged 60-75 years in good health. The sample was blood.

The sequence in DNA is TGTGCCAGCACCCGGGACACTCAGCCCCAGCATTTT. Its product reads: CASTRDTQPQHF. The chain was built from TRBV28 and TRBJ1-5, with a tentative D gene TRBD1 over 6 matching bases. The CDR3 runs 12 residues from the cysteine to the phenylalanine. Just the 36-base CDR3 DNA is kept, in frame starting at base 1. CDR1 is given as MDHEN and CDR2 as SYDVKM, both from the germline V gene. Between the V and J ends, shortened by 7 bases and 6 bases respectively, the junction contains 10 bases.